The source of this T cell receptor beta chain is a study of identical twins. Trimming removed 0 bases from V and 7 bases from J, with 7 bases in between. CDR1 is SGHRS, CDR2 YFSETQ, per germline. The CDR3 consists of 12 residues. In this sample, this clonotype turned up many times. TCRdb independently ran MiXCR on the 5' RACE reads; one entry per CDR3 protein. The sample holds around 490,000 distinct CDR3 sequences, approximately 14% seen once. These sequences were also reported in another study, on yellow fever vaccine responses in identical twins.

The sequencing input was CD4+ T cells sorted from blood. The origin of this receptor is a woman under 30 in good health. V is TRBV5-1 and J is TRBJ1-1; no clear D. Written as DNA, the CDR3 is TGCGCCAGCAGCTTGGGGACGGTTGAAGCTTTCTTT. Protein: CASSLGTVEAFF.